The entry below gives a single T cell receptor beta chain sequence along with its context. What it binds is unknown. This sample is part of a study of CD8 T cells in ankylosing spondylitis. Study-level points and caveats: Blood of patients with ankylosing spondylitis appeared to be characterized by a TCR beta motif of several highly homologous variants.

Each CDR3 protein gets one entry after TCRdb re-called the 5' RACE reads with MiXCR. The table records roughly 180,000 distinct CDR3 sequences, approximately 10% of them present only once. After removal of 3 bases from V and 3 bases from J, the junction contained 4 bases not matched to a gene. The CDR3 consists of 15 residues. CDR1 is MNHNS and CDR2 is SASEGT in the germline V gene. Sequenced material: blood, either unsorted or a sorted T cell fraction (not recorded which). The clonotype was recovered from a male donor with ankylosing spondylitis or in good health (not recorded which). The chain employs TRBV6-1 and TRBJ2-2, with 7 bases identical to TRBD2. The CDR3 region has the DNA TGTGCCAGCAGTGAGACGACTAGCTACACCGGGGAGCTGTTTTTT. Encoded protein: CASSETTSYTGELFF.